A selection of T cell receptor beta chains follows, all from one sample in a study of T cell responses to AZD1222 COVID-19 vaccine. Method: immunoSEQ multiplex PCR; TCRdb's copy keeps in-frame clones and lacks some. The profile shows about 120,000 clones, less than 90% of them singletons. The sequenced sample was peripheral blood, obtained on day 0 of AZD1222 vaccination. Source of these receptors: an adult in good health. Both conserved end residues are part of each CDR3. The size entry is marked missing in some rows and otherwise reads once, few, many or a size class.

size: NA; V: TRBV6-5; J: TRBJ1-1; CDR3: CASRVGTEAFF
size: NA; V: TRBV6-5; J: TRBJ1-2; CDR3: CASSPNGGGDGYTF
size: NA; V: TRBV25-1; J: TRBJ1-3; CDR3: CASSEWGTGFPPGNTIYF
size: once; V: TRBV19; J: TRBJ1-5; CDR3: CASSRLGPGDSNQPQHF
size: NA; V: TRBV19; J: TRBJ1-2; CDR3: CASMDRGSNGYTF
size: NA; V: TRBV29-1; J: TRBJ2-7; CDR3: CSVHGGSSYEQYF
size: NA; V: TRBV4-1; J: TRBJ2-5; CDR3: CASSPSGRALAGGPPTQYF
size: NA; V: TRBV27; J: TRBJ2-1; CDR3: CASSLVSGIVEQFF
size: once; V: TRBV23-1; J: TRBJ2-7; CDR3: CASSQSIGRNEQYF
size: NA; V: TRBV28; J: TRBJ1-4; CDR3: CASSWTGEKLFF
size: NA; V: TRBV5-6; J: TRBJ1-1; CDR3: CASSRLYGGPAIEAFF
size: NA; V: TRBV18; J: TRBJ2-5; CDR3: CASSPLPVPRGGETQYF
size: NA; V: TRBV7-9; J: TRBJ2-1; CDR3: CASSWAGYEQFF
size: NA; V: TRBV9; J: TRBJ2-3; CDR3: CASSVESSVTDTQYF
size: NA; V: TRBV7-6; J: TRBJ2-7; CDR3: CASSLVQGPYEQYF
size: NA; V: TRBV5-1; J: TRBJ2-3; CDR3: CASMGGRTDTQYF
size: NA; V: TRBV30; J: TRBJ1-2; CDR3: CAWSRGRDEGYTF
size: once; V: TRBV11-2; J: TRBJ2-1; CDR3: CASSHKGEGSYNEQFF
size: NA; V: TRBV19; J: TRBJ1-5; CDR3: CASSGDSNQPQHF
size: NA; V: TRBV7-9; J: TRBJ1-2; CDR3: CASSPAGTGFYGYTF
size: NA; V: TRBV9; J: TRBJ2-1; CDR3: CASSVGQGINNEQFF
size: NA; V: TRBV14; J: TRBJ2-1; CDR3: CASSQPETRWADNEQFF
size: NA; V: TRBV2; J: TRBJ2-5; CDR3: CASSEKSVGGETQYF
size: NA; V: TRBV25-1; J: TRBJ1-2; CDR3: CASSELDGRNYGYTF
size: NA; V: TRBV19; J: TRBJ2-7; CDR3: CASSIGTGYEQYF
size: NA; V: TRBV6-5; J: TRBJ1-3; CDR3: CASSTWGGSGNTIYF
size: NA; V: TRBV5-1; J: TRBJ2-1; CDR3: CASSLATVNEQFF
size: NA; V: TRBV4-1; J: TRBJ2-3; CDR3: CASSQDWGLRTDTQYF
size: NA; V: TRBV27; J: TRBJ1-6; CDR3: CASSRRDPLSYNSPLHF
size: NA; V: TRBV28; J: TRBJ1-3; CDR3: CASSFWGGARGNTIYF
size: NA; V: TRBV30; J: TRBJ1-1; CDR3: CAWSVISTNTEAFF
size: once; V: TRBV12-3/TRBV12-4; J: TRBJ2-5; CDR3: CASLASQETQYF
size: NA; V: TRBV6-1; J: TRBJ1-2; CDR3: CASSELRGGPGYTF
size: NA; V: TRBV28; J: TRBJ1-2; CDR3: CASGTRRGGRGYTF
size: NA; V: TRBV25-1; J: TRBJ2-2; CDR3: CASGRGGYTGELFF
size: NA; V: TRBV5-1; J: TRBJ1-5; CDR3: CASSYSGGSNQPQHF
size: NA; V: TRBV18; J: TRBJ1-2; CDR3: CASSPPSGGNYGYTF
size: NA; V: TRBV18; J: TRBJ2-7; CDR3: CASSPAVYEQYF
size: NA; V: TRBV10-3; J: TRBJ2-1; CDR3: CAIRGLAGPNEQFF
size: NA; V: TRBV6-5; J: TRBJ1-5; CDR3: CASSYSVAGGQPQHF
size: NA; V: TRBV2; J: TRBJ2-7; CDR3: CASSLVSGRAYEQYF
size: NA; V: TRBV3-1/TRBV3-2; J: TRBJ2-7; CDR3: CASSPGRGSYEQYF
size: NA; V: TRBV7-9; J: TRBJ2-1; CDR3: CASRSSGRAGEQFF
size: NA; V: TRBV7-3; J: TRBJ2-3; CDR3: CASSTSGRSGDTQYF
size: NA; V: TRBV9; J: TRBJ1-2; CDR3: CASSVGGPYGYTF
size: NA; V: TRBV7-9; J: TRBJ1-5; CDR3: CASSATGRNQPQHF
size: NA; V: TRBV5-8; J: TRBJ1-6; CDR3: CASSPGQHNSPLHF